Listed here are 6 T cell receptor beta chains from one sample, sequenced in a study of shared clonotypes between healthy human individuals. Only in-frame clones appear in the TCRdb table, and some are missing; sequencing was by immunoSEQ multiplex PCR. The sample has 2,500,000 or so clones, roughly nine tenths seen once. Sequencing used naive CD4+ T cells sorted from blood. Noted subset: CD45RA+ positively selected. The receptors originated from a man aged 18 to 30 in good health.

The genes are TRBV5-6 and TRBJ2-1; 8 positions match TRBD1. Germline-derived CDR1 and CDR2 are SGHDT and YYEEEE. The CDR3 covers 15 residues. V lost 4 bases and J lost 5; bases outside the gene matches: 8. In nucleotides, the CDR3 is TGTGCCAGCAGCCCCCGGACAGGGTTCGACAATGAGCAGTTCTTC. Translation: CASSPRTGFDNEQFF.

The CDR3 nucleotides are TGTGCCAGCAGCTCTAGGCTTGGGGGAAACGAGCAGTACTTC. It encodes CASSSRLGGNEQYF. The rearrangement links TRBV5-6 to TRBJ2-7; possibly TRBD1 or TRBD2 for D (5 bases each). In germline, CDR1 is SGHDT, CDR2 YYEEEE. The length of the CDR3 is 14 residues. Trimming left V 3 bases short and J 5 bases short, with 15 bases between.

The chain couples TRBV6-5 to TRBJ2-7; TRBD2 aligns across 8 bases. Germline V gives CDR1 MNHEY, CDR2 SVGAGI. This CDR3 is 15 amino acids long. The J segment lost 1 base and the V segment lost 6 bases, leaving 8 bases of the junction unmatched. The CDR3 reads CASRLISGDSYEQYF. In DNA, the CDR3 is TGTGCCAGCAGGCTAATTAGCGGGGATTCCTACGAGCAGTACTTC.

About this clone itself: The sample contains more than one DNA sequence encoding this CDR3. The J gene is TRBJ2-5, the V gene TRBV2; TRBD1 agrees at 10 bases. Germline-derived CDR1 and CDR2 are SNHLY and FYNNEI. The CDR3 covers 14 residues. V shed 5 bases, J shed 4 bases, and the junction held 4 bases outside the gene matches. The CDR3 DNA sequence: TGTGCCAGCAGTCGGGACAGGGGAGGAGAGACCCAGTACTTC. As protein: CASSRDRGGETQYF.

Notes on this clone: Germline is not matched at one junction end, which may reflect a read error. This chain's CDR3 is CARRAELKETQYF. The DNA for the CDR3 is TGTGCCAGGAGGGCCGAGTTAAAAGAGACCCAGTACTTC. The chain employs TRBV30 and TRBJ2-5; weak D call: TRBD2 (6 bases). The V gene's germline CDR1 is GTSNPN and CDR2 SVGIG (reference sequence). The CDR3 covers 13 residues. Variable domain in full (rest from reference TRBV30 and TRBJ2-5): SQTIHQWPATLVQPVGSPLSLECTVEGTSNPNLYWYRQAAGRGLQLLFYSVGIGQISSEVPQNLSASRPQDRQFILSSKKLLLSDSGFYLCARRAELKETQYFGPGTRLLVL.

The rearrangement joins TRBV7-9 to TRBJ2-1; the match to TRBD1 covers 7 bases. The CDR3 consists of 16 residues. With V trimmed by 1 base and J by 2 bases, 5 bases remained unmatched. Germline V CDR1 and CDR2: SEHNR, FQNEAQ (reference sequence). The CDR3 is CASSLGQGSTYNEQFF. CDR3 nucleotide sequence: TGTGCCAGCAGCTTAGGACAGGGCAGCACCTACAATGAGCAGTTCTTC.